The next 5 T cell receptor beta chains were all read from a single sample in a study of shared clonotypes between healthy human individuals. Naive CD8 populations comprised CD45RO-negative cells positively selected for CCR7, excluding terminally differentiated effector memory CD45RA+ cells. Profiled with immunoSEQ multiplex PCR; TCRdb holds only in-frame clones, not every one. There are hundreds of thousands of clones in the sample; 95% to 97% occur only once, and about 0.12% lies in the top ten. What was sequenced was naive CD8+ T cells sorted from blood. The origin of the receptors is a woman in her twenties or thirties in good health.

V gene TRBV5-8 combines with J gene TRBJ2-2, with a weak D call TRBD2 (5 bases). The CDR3 consists of 12 residues. Trimming left V 9 bases short and J 5 bases short, with 11 bases between. The germline CDR1 and CDR2 sequences are SGHTS and YDEGEE. The CDR3 spells CANYRETGELFF. In nucleotides, the CDR3 is TGTGCCAACTATAGGGAGACCGGGGAGCTGTTTTTT.

This chain connects TRBV2 to TRBJ2-7; D may be TRBD2 (6 bases). This CDR3 is built from 14 residues. Per the germline V gene, CDR1 is SNHLY and CDR2 is FYNNEI. With 1 base removed from V and 0 bases from J, the gap between germline ends came to 7 bases. The CDR3 protein is CASSEVGSSYEQYF. The CDR3 bases are TGTGCCAGCAGTGAAGTCGGGAGCTCCTACGAGCAGTACTTC.

In its sample, this clone was seen a few times. A read error may be the cause here, since a much bigger clone is one base away. The same CDR3 also results from other DNA sequences found in this sample. J is TRBJ2-2 and V is TRBV7-9; D not certain. Germline CDR1 reads SEHNR; CDR2 reads FQNEAQ (reference sequence). This CDR3 has 13 amino acids. The V end was cut by 1 base, the J end by 5 bases, with 5 bases between. CDR3 in amino acids: CASSLGGTGELFF. CDR3 bases: TGTGCCAGCAGCTTAGGGGGTACCGGGGAGCTGTTTTTT.

This clone showed up just once. This CDR3 reads CASSQDPGGWYEQYF. The DNA for the CDR3 is TGCGCCAGCAGCCAAGACCCAGGGGGCTGGTACGAGCAGTACTTC. The rearrangement uses TRBV4-1 and TRBJ2-7; 8 bases are a match to TRBD1. The CDR3 is 15 residues long. Germline CDR1 and CDR2: MGHRA and YSYEKL. V dropped 0 bases and J dropped 4; count of bases not matched to a gene: 5.

The chain combines TRBV27 with TRBJ2-5; D is perhaps TRBD1 or TRBD2 (5 bases each). The ends were cut back, 5 bases at V and 8 bases at J, with 18 bases in the middle. The CDR3 loop spans 14 amino acids. Germline assignment: CDR1 MNHEY and CDR2 SMNVEV (reference sequence). The CDR3 here is CASSPLGTSGTQYF. Written as DNA, the CDR3 is TGTGCCAGCAGTCCGCTGGGGACCTCGGGAACCCAGTACTTC.